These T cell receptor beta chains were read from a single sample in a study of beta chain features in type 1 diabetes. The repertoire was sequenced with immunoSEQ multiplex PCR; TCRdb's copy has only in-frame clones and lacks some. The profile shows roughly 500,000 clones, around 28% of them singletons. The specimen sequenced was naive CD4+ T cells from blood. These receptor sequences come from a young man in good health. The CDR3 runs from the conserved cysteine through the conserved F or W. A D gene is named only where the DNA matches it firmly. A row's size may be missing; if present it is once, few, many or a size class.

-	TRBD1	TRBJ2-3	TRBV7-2	TGTGCCAGCAGCCGGGACAGGGGGCGAGATACGCAGTATTTT	CASSRDRGRDTQYF
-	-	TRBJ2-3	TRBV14	TGTGCCAGCAGCCCCTCTGGAACGCGGGACCGCACAGATACGCAGTATTTT	CASSPSGTRDRTDTQYF
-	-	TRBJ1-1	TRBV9	TGTGCCAGCAGCGTACAGGGGACGAACACTGAAGCTTTCTTT	CASSVQGTNTEAFF
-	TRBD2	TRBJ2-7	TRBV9	TGTGCCAGCAAGCCCGGACTAGCCTCCTACGAGCAGTACTTC	CASKPGLASYEQYF
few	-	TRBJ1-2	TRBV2	TGTGCCAGCAGTGAAGAGGTCTTGAGCTATGGCTACACCTTC	CASSEEVLSYGYTF
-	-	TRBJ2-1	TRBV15	TGTGCCACCAGCAGAGATCTGGCAGGGACCTACAATGAGCAGTTCTTC	CATSRDLAGTYNEQFF
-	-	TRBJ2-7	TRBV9	TGTGCCAGCAGCGTAGGAGGAGGGGGCTACGAGCAGTACTTC	CASSVGGGGYEQYF
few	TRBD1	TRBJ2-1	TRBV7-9	TGTGCCAGCAGCTTTGGACAGGGGGCCTACAATGAGCAGTTCTTC	CASSFGQGAYNEQFF
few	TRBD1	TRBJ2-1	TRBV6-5	TGTGCCAGCAGTTACTCTAACAGGGGTTCCTACAATGAGCAGTTCTTC	CASSYSNRGSYNEQFF
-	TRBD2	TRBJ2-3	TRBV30	TGTGCCTGTCAACTAGCGGCTAGCACAGATACGCAGTATTTT	CACQLAASTDTQYF
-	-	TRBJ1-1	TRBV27	TGTGCCAGCAGGGGCAGGCGGGACTCCACTGAAGCTTTCTTT	CASRGRRDSTEAFF
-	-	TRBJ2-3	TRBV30	TGTGCCTGGAGTGTCGGAGGGATACCCAGCACAGATACGCAGTATTTT	CAWSVGGIPSTDTQYF
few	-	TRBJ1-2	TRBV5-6	TGTGCCAGCAGCTTGATAAGCAGCTATGGCTACACCTTC	CASSLISSYGYTF